These 29 T cell receptor beta chains came from one sample sequenced in a study of OX40 agonist ivuxolimab in advanced cancers. Produced via immunoSEQ multiplex PCR; TCRdb's table is partial and in-frame only. The data contain about 65,000 clones, around 86% of them singletons. The sample in question was CD4+ or CD8+ T cells sorted from blood, obtained in a trial of the OX40 agonist ivuxolimab. The source is an adult with an advanced solid tumor such as melanoma, head and neck, liver or kidney cancer.

This clone is medium-sized by share. The chain has TRBV2 and TRBJ1-1; 7 bases agree with TRBD1. The germline gives CDR1 SNHLY, CDR2 FYNNEI. CDR3 length equals 12 residues. V dropped 8 bases and J dropped 4; count of bases not matched to a gene: 4. CDR3 sequence: CASRRTGTEAFF. CDR3 coding DNA: TGTGCCAGCCGAAGGACAGGCACTGAAGCTTTCTTT.

The chain recombines TRBV18 with TRBJ2-3; 7 positions match TRBD1. Germline V CDR1 and CDR2: KGHSH, LQKENI. V was pared by 2 bases and J by 0 bases, with 2 bases of the junction left unmatched. This CDR3 contains 15 residues. The CDR3 here is CASSPDRASTDTQYF. CDR3 nucleotide sequence: TGTGCCAGCTCACCAGACAGGGCTAGCACAGATACGCAGTATTTT.

This sequence joins TRBV29-1 and TRBJ1-1, with 9 nucleotides matching TRBD1. The CDR3 runs to 13 residues. CDR1 is SQVTM, CDR2 ANQGSEA, per germline. V shed 6 bases, J shed 5 bases, and the junction held 7 bases outside the gene matches. The CDR3 DNA reads TGCAGCGTCGCTACAGGGGGCCAAACTGAAGCTTTCTTT. Residues: CSVATGGQTEAFF.

The chain employs TRBV5-1 and TRBJ1-5, with D possibly matching TRBD1 (6 bases). The CDR3 is 16 residues long. From germline, CDR1 is SGHRS and CDR2 YFSETQ. V lost 4 bases and J lost 3, with 17 bases in between. CDR3 sequence (DNA): TGCGCCAGCAGCCCCGGGATAGGACAGAACAATCAGCCCCAGCATTTT. This translates into CASSPGIGQNNQPQHF.

Here the CDR3 reads CASSRRAGPENSPLHF. The CDR3 DNA sequence: TGTGCCAGCAGCCGTCGCGCGGGACCCGAAAATTCACCCCTCCACTTT. This chain uses TRBV7-6 with TRBJ1-6; a weak D match, TRBD1 (5 bases). Germline V CDR1 and CDR2: SGHVS, FNYEAQ. The CDR3 sequence is 16 residues long. V was shortened by 5 bases and J by 7 bases, with 18 bases between the two germline ends.

The chain joins TRBV7-6 to TRBJ1-1, with D unresolved. V shed 1 base and J shed 2 bases, with 17 bases lying between them. The V gene's germline CDR1 is SGHVS and CDR2 FNYEAQ. The CDR3 covers 17 residues. DNA for the CDR3: TGTGCCAGCAGCTTAGAGGGAGAGCTCTGGAGAAACACTGAAGCTTTCTTT. Translation: CASSLEGELWRNTEAFF. Looking up the rest from reference TRBV7-6 and TRBJ1-1 gives the full variable domain: GAGVSQSPRYKVTKRGQDVALRCDPISGHVSLYWYRQALGQGPEFLTYFNYEAQQDKSGLPNDRFSAERPEGSISTLTIQRTEQRDSAMYRCASSLEGELWRNTEAFFGQGTRLTVV.

The V gene is TRBV6-1, the J gene TRBJ2-7; 11 bases line up with TRBD1. CDR3 size: 14 residues. The V gene end was trimmed by 4 bases and the J gene end by 4 bases; junction bases not matched to a gene: 3. Germline V gene sequence: CDR1 MNHNS, CDR2 SASEGT. The CDR3 bases are TGTGCCAGCAGTGCGGACAGGGGGCCTTACGAGCAGTACTTC. This sequence encodes CASSADRGPYEQYF.

This clone was observed a single time. The genes are TRBV27 and TRBJ2-1; 7 bases are a match to TRBD2. The CDR3 is 15 amino acids. Trimming removed 1 base from V and 6 bases from J; junction bases left unmatched: 6. The germline V gene encodes CDR1 MNHEY and CDR2 SMNVEV (reference sequence). This CDR3 is CASSLFAGVSNEQFF. The CDR3 DNA is TGTGCCAGCAGTTTATTTGCGGGGGTGAGCAATGAGCAGTTCTTC.

Written as DNA, the CDR3 is TGTGCCAGCAGCTCCGTCCGGGACACTTCGAAGGGGGGGGGCTACACCTTC. It yields the protein CASSSVRDTSKGGGYTF. This chain links TRBV7-6 with TRBJ1-2, with D perhaps TRBD1 (6 bases). Germline V gives CDR1 SGHVS, CDR2 FNYEAQ. The CDR3 loop spans 17 amino acids. Trimming removed 4 bases at V and 8 bases at J, with 26 bases between.

Only a few counts were recorded for this clone. The chain is built from TRBV6-1 and TRBJ1-5; 7 bases are a match to TRBD1. Germline trimming cut 4 bases from V and 4 bases from J; bases unmatched to any gene: 4. This CDR3 has 14 amino acids. CDR1 is MNHNS, CDR2 SASEGT, per germline. In DNA, the CDR3 is TGTGCCAGCAGTGGGGACAGAGCAAATCAGCCCCAGCATTTT. Its translation: CASSGDRANQPQHF.

The chain has TRBV14 and TRBJ1-6; 9 bases are a match to TRBD1. The CDR3 has 15 residues. Germline values: CDR1 SGHDN, CDR2 FVKESK. The J segment lost 9 bases and the V segment lost 4 bases, leaving 7 bases of the junction unmatched. As DNA, the CDR3 is TGTGCCAGCAGCCCTTTAACACAGGGGGCTTCACCCCTCCACTTT. It yields the protein CASSPLTQGASPLHF.

This sequence joins TRBV27 and TRBJ2-7; TRBD1 matches at 11 bases. Germline V gene sequence: CDR1 MNHEY, CDR2 SMNVEV (reference sequence). V dropped 4 bases and J dropped 3; count of bases not matched to a gene: 5. The CDR3 runs to 15 residues. The CDR3 here is CASSSRGTGGYEQYF. The CDR3 bases are TGTGCCAGCAGTTCCAGAGGGACAGGGGGCTACGAGCAGTACTTC.

The V and J genes are TRBV5-1 and TRBJ2-1; 8 bases map to TRBD1. The length of the CDR3 is 15 residues. Germline-derived CDR1 and CDR2 are SGHRS and YFSETQ. The junction had 3 bases not matched to a gene; V was cut back by 0 bases and J by 4 bases. The chain's CDR3 is CASSLDRGRYNEQFF. In nucleotides, the CDR3 is TGCGCCAGCAGCTTGGACAGGGGGAGGTACAATGAGCAGTTCTTC.

This clone was recorded once. V and J are TRBV6-1 and TRBJ2-5, with TRBD2 as a possible D gene (5 bases). The CDR3 length is 13 residues. Germline V gene lookup returns CDR1 MNHNS and CDR2 SASEGT. The V and J ends lost 8 bases and 3 bases respectively, with 13 bases between them. The chain's CDR3 is CASGVNGKETQYF. DNA for the CDR3: TGTGCCAGCGGGGTTAACGGGAAAGAGACCCAGTACTTC.

The chain couples TRBV5-5 to TRBJ2-5, with D perhaps matching TRBD1 (6 bases). Germline values: CDR1 SGHKS, CDR2 YYEKEE (reference sequence). This CDR3 has 17 residues. Trimming removed 3 bases from V and 1 base from J, with 19 bases in between. The CDR3 spells CASSYQLRNRVQETQYF. The CDR3 DNA sequence: TGTGCCAGCAGCTATCAACTTCGAAACAGGGTCCAAGAGACCCAGTACTTC.

This clone was found once. The rearrangement links TRBV18 to TRBJ2-3, with 7 bases fitting TRBD1. Trimming took 2 bases from V and 4 from J; bases not matched to a gene: 6. The germline gives CDR1 KGHSH, CDR2 LQKENI. This CDR3 is built from 15 residues. CDR3 nucleotide sequence: TGTGCCAGCTCACCATCACGACAGGGATCAGATACGCAGTATTTT. Its protein product is CASSPSRQGSDTQYF. Full variable domain (rest looked up from reference TRBV18 and TRBJ2-3): NAGVMQNPRHLVRRRGQEARLRCSPMKGHSHVYWYRQLPEEGLKFMVYLQKENIIDESGMPKERFSAEFPKEGPSILRIQQVVRGDSAAYFCASSPSRQGSDTQYFGPGTRLTVL.

In this sample, this clone turned up a few times. The chain links TRBV5-1 to TRBJ2-3, with TRBD2 matching over 9 bases. V shed 4 bases and J 2 bases; nucleotides not matched to a gene: 8. Germline-derived CDR1 and CDR2 are SGHRS and YFSETQ. The CDR3 sequence is 16 residues long. CDR3 protein: CASSRGAGGTTDTQYF. In nucleotides, the CDR3 is TGCGCCAGCAGCCGGGGAGCGGGGGGCACCACAGATACGCAGTATTTT. Filled out from reference TRBV5-1 and TRBJ2-3, the complete variable domain reads KAGVTQTPRYLIKTRGQQVTLSCSPISGHRSVSWYQQTPGQGLQFLFEYFSETQRNKGNFPGRFSGRQFSNSRSEMNVSTLELGDSALYLCASSRGAGGTTDTQYFGPGTRLTVL.

The CDR3 loop is CASSLMGDEQFF. CDR3 in DNA: TGTGCCAGCAGCTTAATGGGGGATGAGCAGTTCTTC. The rearrangement links TRBV11-2 to TRBJ2-1, with D possibly called TRBD1 or TRBD2 (5 bases each). Deletions cut 2 bases from V and 8 bases from J, with 7 bases between. The CDR3 has 12 amino acids. Looked up from germline, CDR1 is SGHAT and CDR2 is FQNNGV. Together with reference TRBV11-2 and TRBJ2-1, the CDR3 gives the full variable domain: EAGVAQSPRYKIIEKRQSVAFWCNPISGHATLYWYQQILGQGPKLLIQFQNNGVVDDSQLPKDRFSAERLKGVDSTLKIQPAKLEDSAVYLCASSLMGDEQFFGPGTRLTVL.

For the CDR3, the DNA is TGCGCCAGCAGCTCGGCGCCGGGGGAAAACATTCAGTACTTC. Protein sequence: CASSSAPGENIQYF. This chain connects TRBV5-1 to TRBJ2-4; the D gene is possibly TRBD2 (6 bases). The CDR3 covers 14 residues. V shed 3 bases and J shed 5 bases, with 12 bases lying between them. CDR1 is SGHRS, CDR2 YFSETQ, per germline.

The CDR3 is CASSIRDRDYGYTF. The CDR3 region has the DNA TGTGCCAGCAGTATCCGGGACAGGGACTATGGCTACACCTTC. This chain connects TRBV6-5 to TRBJ1-2; 9 positions match TRBD1. V lost 5 bases and J lost 3; bases outside the gene matches: 4. The CDR3 length is 14 residues. Germline V gene data show CDR1 as MNHEY and CDR2 as SVGAGI.

The sample holds a few counts of this clone. The CDR3 nucleotides read TGTGCCAGCAGCGGCCTAGGTGGTACGCAGTATTTT. Translation gives CASSGLGGTQYF. The V call is TRBV11-2, the J call TRBJ2-3; no reliable D call. The germline gives CDR1 SGHAT, CDR2 FQNNGV. Trimming cost V 5 bases and J 8 bases, with 11 bases left between them. The CDR3 totals 12 residues. Full variable domain (outside the CDR3, taken from reference TRBV11-2 and TRBJ2-3): EAGVAQSPRYKIIEKRQSVAFWCNPISGHATLYWYQQILGQGPKLLIQFQNNGVVDDSQLPKDRFSAERLKGVDSTLKIQPAKLEDSAVYLCASSGLGGTQYFGPGTRLTVL.

The chain is built from TRBV7-2 and TRBJ1-2, with D uncertain. CDR1 is SGHTA, CDR2 FQGNSA, per germline. The CDR3 extends over 17 amino acids. V lost 8 bases, J lost 4 bases, and 26 bases lay in between. The CDR3 DNA follows: TGTGCCAGCCGGCCCTTATTTAACGCCGGGAAGACCTATGGCTACACCTTC. Residues: CASRPLFNAGKTYGYTF.

This chain connects TRBV29-1 to TRBJ2-1; D gene unclear. With 7 bases removed from V and 15 bases from J, the gap between germline ends came to 19 bases. Looked up from germline, CDR1 is SQVTM and CDR2 is ANQGSEA. The CDR3 sequence is 11 residues long. CDR3 DNA sequence: TGCAGCGCCCAAACGAATGGGTTGGCGTTCTTC. Protein sequence: CSAQTNGLAFF.

CDR3 loop: CASSLSLFNTGELFF. Written as DNA, the CDR3 is TGCGCCAGCAGCTTGTCACTGTTTAACACCGGGGAGCTGTTTTTT. The chain has TRBV5-1 and TRBJ2-2; D uncertain. The V and J ends lost 1 base and 2 bases respectively, with 9 bases between them. Germline V CDR1 and CDR2: SGHRS, YFSETQ. The CDR3 covers 15 residues.

The chain is built from TRBV9 and TRBJ2-7, with 9 bases identical to TRBD1. CDR1 is SGDLS, CDR2 YYNGEE, per germline. This CDR3 is built from 13 residues. The J segment lost 5 bases and the V segment lost 1 base, leaving 1 base of the junction unmatched. CDR3 DNA: TGTGCCAGCAGCGTATGGGACAGGGACGAGCAGTACTTC. Its translation is CASSVWDRDEQYF. The whole variable domain, remainder taken from reference TRBV9 and TRBJ2-7, is DSGVTQTPKHLITATGQRVTLRCSPRSGDLSVYWYQQSLDQGLQFLIQYYNGEERAKGNILERFSAQQFPDLHSELNLSSLELGDSALYFCASSVWDRDEQYFGPGTRLTVT.

V usage is TRBV19 and J usage is TRBJ2-1; the D gene is possibly TRBD2 (5 bases). The CDR3 consists of 14 residues. CDR1 and CDR2 (germline): LNHDA, SQIVND (reference sequence). V lost 6 bases and J 4 bases, leaving 13 bases between the germline ends. CDR3 sequence (DNA): TGTGCCAGTAGCCAACGCCGGGGTTACAATGAGCAGTTCTTC. Translating it yields CASSQRRGYNEQFF.

The V call is TRBV29-1, the J call TRBJ2-5; D is undetermined. CDR1 is SQVTM, CDR2 ANQGSEA, per germline. Trimming took off 5 bases at V and 7 bases at J, with 20 bases between the two ends. CDR3 length: 14 residues. The DNA for the CDR3 is TGCAGCGTTTCCTGGCCGCCGGGTGGCGGGACCCAGTACTTC. Amino acid sequence: CSVSWPPGGGTQYF.

This chain connects TRBV2 to TRBJ1-6, with unresolved D. V gave up 0 bases and J gave up 10 bases, with 7 bases separating them. The germline V gene has CDR1 SNHLY and CDR2 FYNNEI. This CDR3 has 13 residues. CDR3 coding DNA: TGTGCCAGCAGTGAAGCGCGTCAATCACCCCTCCACTTT. It translates to CASSEARQSPLHF.

This chain uses TRBV2 with TRBJ1-1, with 10 positions matching TRBD1. V lost 6 bases, J lost 4 bases, and 2 bases stayed unmatched. Germline assignment: CDR1 SNHLY and CDR2 FYNNEI. The CDR3 sequence is 13 residues long. The CDR3 here is CASRGQGLTEAFF. The CDR3 DNA reads as TGTGCCAGCAGGGGACAGGGGCTCACTGAAGCTTTCTTT.